The T cell receptor beta chain described here comes from a study of post-analysis software for immune sequencing data (dated by TCRdb to about 2015). A note on the overall study: The recorded disease courses included relapsing-remitting, secondary progressive and progressive-relapsing multiple sclerosis, and some patients had no subtype annotation. The patient repertoires were compared against more than 10 previously published healthy control repertoires obtained from donors aged about 6 to 28 years. A subset of samples was prepared in parallel using single-end sample barcoding, then pooled and co-amplified after Illumina adapter ligation.

TCR beta repertoires were profiled from peripheral blood of about a dozen young patients with multiple sclerosis to demonstrate the VDJtools post-analysis software. The multiple sclerosis patients were children and adolescents ranging in age from roughly 6 to 15 years. The protocol used for the library was PCR. The run used an Illumina HiSeq 2500. Unique molecular identifiers were incorporated into TCR beta cDNA libraries to reduce PCR and sequencing biases. Approximately 500,000 cDNA molecules were obtained per 1 to 10 million input T cells, so each molecule approximated one T cell. The patient libraries were prepared and sequenced using the same protocol as the earlier healthy control dataset. Samples belonging to the same batch were prepared together, multiplexed and sequenced on a shared HiSeq lane. The published analysis was carried out like this. Raw barcoded reads were processed with MIGEC, and single-read molecular identifier groups were discarded before consensus assembly and CDR3 extraction. VDJtools was used for post-analysis of the clonotype tables, and diversity was normalized by down-sampling every dataset to the size of the smallest sample. In repertoire overlap clustering, CDR3 amino acid sequences, but not nucleotide sequences, were matched to correct batch-related cross-sample contamination. TCRdb applied fastp at Q25 and MiXCR to the public reads, then kept only in-frame beta chains. Every CDR3 protein is listed once, alongside the most common genes and DNA of its rows. TCRdb, not the authors, supplied the V and J calls. This sample holds fewer than 850,000 distinct CDR3 sequences; roughly 29% were observed only once. The top ten clonotypes cover roughly 0.53% of the sample.

CDR1 is given as SGDLS and CDR2 as YYNGEE, both from the germline V gene. V is pared back by 1 base and J by 2 bases, with 10 bases lying between the germline termini. The CDR3 starts with the cysteine, ends with the phenylalanine, and has 14 residues. Only CDR3 DNA is held: 42 bases, read in frame from base 1. Results the study describes overall, beyond this receptor: Direct clustering with F measure revealed strong co-clustering of samples prepared in the same batch, which led to a batch-effect correction. The control group was slightly older than the multiple sclerosis patient group. Multiple sclerosis patients had significantly lower normalized Chao1 diversity than controls, a result that suggests substantial peripheral T-cell clonal expansion. A handful of TRBV segments, including TRBV5-6, TRBV5-1 and TRBV20-1, were significantly more frequent in patients than controls.

This clonotype was counted at least ten times. Its cognate antigen has yet to be identified. Base-call qualities are not available, and no considerably larger clone is one nucleotide away. Sequencing used blood. The sequence was obtained from a girl aged 5-17 years with multiple sclerosis. The sequence joins TRBV9 to TRBJ2-7, with an unclear D gene assignment. The encoded CDR3 is CASSVHPGTYEQYF. The nucleotides are TGTGCCAGCAGCGTACACCCCGGAACCTACGAGCAGTACTTC. When the CDR3 is completed using the reference TRBV9 and TRBJ2-7 genes on either side, the full variable domain is DSGVTQTPKHLITATGQRVTLRCSPRSGDLSVYWYQQSLDQGLQFLIQYYNGEERAKGNILERFSAQQFPDLHSELNLSSLELGDSALYFCASSVHPGTYEQYFGPGTRLTVT.